This T cell receptor beta chain is from a study of tumor and adjacent non-tumor tissue in lung cancer. Study-wide background: The cohort had around eleven adenocarcinoma, a couple of squamous cell and 1 small cell patients.

No cell sorting was done before RNA was extracted from the tissue. The CDR3 extends over 16 amino acids. Germline loops: CDR1 MDHEN, CDR2 SYDVKM. This clonotype was picked up a small number of times. At one boundary the junction diverges from the germline segment, which might be a read error. A modified ARM-PCR protocol with three rounds of nested PCR amplified TCRbeta. TCRdb analysed the multiplex PCR reads with MiXCR anew, one entry per CDR3 protein. The sample comprises fewer than 85,000 distinct CDR3 sequences, about 80% of which are singletons, and under 30% rests with the top ten. This receptor was taken from a man in his sixties with non-small cell lung cancer. Source material: lung tumor tissue. The rearrangement uses TRBV28 and TRBJ2-2; perhaps TRBD2 as D (5 bases). The CDR3 sequence: CASSLIADLSTEELFF. In DNA form, the CDR3 reads TGTGCCAGCAGTTTAATCGCGGACTTGAGCACCGAGGAGCTGTTTTTT.